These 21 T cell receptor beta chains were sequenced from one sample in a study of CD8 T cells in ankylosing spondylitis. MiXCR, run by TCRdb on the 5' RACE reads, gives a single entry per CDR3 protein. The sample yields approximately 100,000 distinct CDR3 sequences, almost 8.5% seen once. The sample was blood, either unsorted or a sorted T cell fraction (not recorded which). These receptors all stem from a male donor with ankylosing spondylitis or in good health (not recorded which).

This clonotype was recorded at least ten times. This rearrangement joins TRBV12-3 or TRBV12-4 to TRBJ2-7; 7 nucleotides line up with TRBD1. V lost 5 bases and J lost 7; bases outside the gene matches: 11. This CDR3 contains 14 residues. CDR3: CASSRQGNSGEQYF. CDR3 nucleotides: TGTGCCAGCAGTCGACAGGGAAATTCGGGTGAGCAGTACTTC.

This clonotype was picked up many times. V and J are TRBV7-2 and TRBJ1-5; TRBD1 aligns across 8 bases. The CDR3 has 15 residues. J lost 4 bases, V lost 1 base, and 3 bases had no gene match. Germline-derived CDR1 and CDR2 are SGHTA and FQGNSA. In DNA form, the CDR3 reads TGTGCCAGCAGCTTAGAGGGACAGGTTAATCAGCCCCAGCATTTT. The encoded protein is CASSLEGQVNQPQHF.

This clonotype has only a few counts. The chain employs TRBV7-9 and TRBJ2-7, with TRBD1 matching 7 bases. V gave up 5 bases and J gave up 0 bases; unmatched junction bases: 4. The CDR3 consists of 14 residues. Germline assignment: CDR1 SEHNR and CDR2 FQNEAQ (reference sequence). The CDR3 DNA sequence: TGTGCCAGCAGCCCACAGGGGTTCTCCTACGAGCAGTACTTC. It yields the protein CASSPQGFSYEQYF.

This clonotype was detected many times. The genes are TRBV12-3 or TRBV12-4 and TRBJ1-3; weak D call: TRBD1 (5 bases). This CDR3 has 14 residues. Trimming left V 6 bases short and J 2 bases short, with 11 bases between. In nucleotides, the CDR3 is TGTGCCAGCAGAGCTACGGGGGCTGGAAACACCATATATTTT. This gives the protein CASRATGAGNTIYF.

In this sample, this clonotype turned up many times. Here the CDR3 DNA reads TGTGCCAGCAGCCAAGACTCGAACACTGAAGCTTTCTTT. This sequence encodes CASSQDSNTEAFF. The chain carries TRBV4-2 and TRBJ1-1, with D unresolved. From germline, CDR1 is LGHNA and CDR2 YNFKEQ. Trimming removed 0 bases from V and 1 base from J, with 3 bases in between. This CDR3 region has 13 residues.

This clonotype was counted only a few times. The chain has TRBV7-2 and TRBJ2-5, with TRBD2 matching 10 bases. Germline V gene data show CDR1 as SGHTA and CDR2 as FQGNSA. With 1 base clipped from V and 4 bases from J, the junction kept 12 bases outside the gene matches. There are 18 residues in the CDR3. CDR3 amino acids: CASSLGPLAGVRRETQYF. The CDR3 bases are TGTGCCAGCAGCTTAGGGCCCCTAGCGGGAGTAAGAAGAGAGACCCAGTACTTC.

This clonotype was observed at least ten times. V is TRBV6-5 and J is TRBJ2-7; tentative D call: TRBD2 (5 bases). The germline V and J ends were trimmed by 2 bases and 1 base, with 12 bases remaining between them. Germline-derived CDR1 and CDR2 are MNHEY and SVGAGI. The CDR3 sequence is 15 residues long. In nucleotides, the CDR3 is TGTGCCAGCAGTTACGGCCGGGGATGGTCCTACGAGCAGTACTTC. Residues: CASSYGRGWSYEQYF.

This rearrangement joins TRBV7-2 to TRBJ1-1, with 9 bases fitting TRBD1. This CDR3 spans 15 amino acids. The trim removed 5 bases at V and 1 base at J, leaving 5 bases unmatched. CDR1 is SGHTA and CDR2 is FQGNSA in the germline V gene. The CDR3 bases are TGTGCCAGCAGCACGGACAGGGGTGGGAACACTGAAGCTTTCTTT. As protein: CASSTDRGGNTEAFF.

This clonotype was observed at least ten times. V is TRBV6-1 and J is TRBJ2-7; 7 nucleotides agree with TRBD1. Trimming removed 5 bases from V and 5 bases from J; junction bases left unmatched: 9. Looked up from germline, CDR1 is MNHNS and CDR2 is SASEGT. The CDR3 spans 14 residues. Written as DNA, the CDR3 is TGTGCCAGCAGTAGAACAGGGGCTGGCCACGAGCAGTACTTC. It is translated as CASSRTGAGHEQYF.

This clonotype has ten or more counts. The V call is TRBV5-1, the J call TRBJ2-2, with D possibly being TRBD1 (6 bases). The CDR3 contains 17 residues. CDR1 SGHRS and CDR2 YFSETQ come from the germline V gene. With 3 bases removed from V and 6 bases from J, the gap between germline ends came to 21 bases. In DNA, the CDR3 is TGCGCCAGCAGCTCTATTCACGAACAGGGTTTTTCCGGGGAGCTGTTTTTT. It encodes CASSSIHEQGFSGELFF.

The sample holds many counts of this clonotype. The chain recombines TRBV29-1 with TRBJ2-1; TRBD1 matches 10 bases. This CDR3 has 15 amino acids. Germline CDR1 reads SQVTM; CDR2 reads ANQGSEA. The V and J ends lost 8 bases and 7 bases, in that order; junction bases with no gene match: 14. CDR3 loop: CSSSGQGGARNEQFF. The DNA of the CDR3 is TGCAGCTCCTCAGGACAGGGGGGCGCAAGGAATGAGCAGTTCTTC.

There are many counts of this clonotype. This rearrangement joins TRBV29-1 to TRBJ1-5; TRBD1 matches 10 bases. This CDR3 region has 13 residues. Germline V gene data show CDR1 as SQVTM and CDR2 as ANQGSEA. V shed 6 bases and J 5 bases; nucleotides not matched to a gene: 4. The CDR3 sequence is CSVAGTGDQPQHF. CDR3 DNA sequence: TGCAGCGTGGCCGGGACAGGGGATCAGCCCCAGCATTTT.

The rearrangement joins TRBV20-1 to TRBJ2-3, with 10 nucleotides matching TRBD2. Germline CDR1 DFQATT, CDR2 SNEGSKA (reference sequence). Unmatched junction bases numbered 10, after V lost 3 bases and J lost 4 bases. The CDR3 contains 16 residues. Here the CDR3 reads CSASDSGGPGADTQYF. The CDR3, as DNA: TGCAGTGCTAGTGATAGCGGGGGGCCCGGGGCAGATACGCAGTATTTT.

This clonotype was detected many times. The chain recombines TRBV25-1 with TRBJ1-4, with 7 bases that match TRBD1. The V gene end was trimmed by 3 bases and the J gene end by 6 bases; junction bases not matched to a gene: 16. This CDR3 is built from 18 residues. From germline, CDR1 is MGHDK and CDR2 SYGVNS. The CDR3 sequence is CASSEGPQKQGKDEKLFF. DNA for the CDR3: TGTGCCAGCAGTGAGGGGCCGCAAAAACAGGGGAAGGATGAAAAACTGTTTTTT.

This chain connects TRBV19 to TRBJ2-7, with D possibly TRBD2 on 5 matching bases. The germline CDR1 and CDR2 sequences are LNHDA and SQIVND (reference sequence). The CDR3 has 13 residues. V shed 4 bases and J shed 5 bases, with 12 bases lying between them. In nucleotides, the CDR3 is TGTGCCAGTAGTAGTCAACCCGGGGACGAGCAGTACTTC. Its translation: CASSSQPGDEQYF.

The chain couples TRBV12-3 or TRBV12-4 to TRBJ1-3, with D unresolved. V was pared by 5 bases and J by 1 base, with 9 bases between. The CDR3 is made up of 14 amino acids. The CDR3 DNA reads TGTGCCAGCAGTGGGTCTCGTTCTGGAAACACCATATATTTT. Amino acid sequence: CASSGSRSGNTIYF.

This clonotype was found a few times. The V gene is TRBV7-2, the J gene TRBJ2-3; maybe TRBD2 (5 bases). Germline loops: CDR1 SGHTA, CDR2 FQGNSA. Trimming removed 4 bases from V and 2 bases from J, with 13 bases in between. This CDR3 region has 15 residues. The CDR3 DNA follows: TGTGCCAGCAGCTCGCCGCGGGTCCCCACAGATACGCAGTATTTT. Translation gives CASSSPRVPTDTQYF.

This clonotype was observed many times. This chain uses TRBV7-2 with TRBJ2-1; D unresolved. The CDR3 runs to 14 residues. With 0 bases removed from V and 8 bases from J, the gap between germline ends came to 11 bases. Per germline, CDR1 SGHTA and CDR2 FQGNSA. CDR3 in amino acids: CASSLAPPVDEQFF. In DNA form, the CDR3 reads TGTGCCAGCAGCTTAGCGCCGCCAGTGGATGAGCAGTTCTTC.

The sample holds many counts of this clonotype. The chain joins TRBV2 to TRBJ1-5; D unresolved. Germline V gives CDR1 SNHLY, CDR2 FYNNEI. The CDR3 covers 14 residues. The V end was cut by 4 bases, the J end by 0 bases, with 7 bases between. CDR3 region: CASSVDYSNQPQHF. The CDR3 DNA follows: TGTGCCAGCAGTGTAGATTATAGCAATCAGCCCCAGCATTTT.

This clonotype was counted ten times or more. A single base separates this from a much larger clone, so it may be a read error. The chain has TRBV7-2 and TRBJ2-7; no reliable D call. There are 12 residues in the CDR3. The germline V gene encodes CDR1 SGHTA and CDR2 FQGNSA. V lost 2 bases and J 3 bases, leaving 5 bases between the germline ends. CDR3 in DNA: TGTGCCAGCAGCTTATATCGCTACGAGCAGTACTTC. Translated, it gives CASSLYRYEQYF.

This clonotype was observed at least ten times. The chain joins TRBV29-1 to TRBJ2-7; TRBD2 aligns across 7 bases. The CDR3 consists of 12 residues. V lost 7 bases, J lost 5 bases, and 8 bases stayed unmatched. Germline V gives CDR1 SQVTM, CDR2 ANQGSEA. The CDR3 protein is CSAWGGSHEQYF. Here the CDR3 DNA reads TGCAGCGCGTGGGGCGGGAGCCACGAGCAGTACTTC.